This paragraph reports one TCR beta chain. Each CDR3 protein gets one entry after TCRdb re-called the 5' RACE reads with MiXCR. The sample has some 130,000 distinct CDR3 sequences, 16% seen once. These data belong to a study of T-cell memory formation after mild COVID-19. CDR1 is SGHVS and CDR2 is FNYEAQ in the germline V gene. The CDR3 runs to 15 residues. Trimming removed 5 bases from V and 2 bases from J, with 16 bases in between. This sequence originates from an adult woman who had mild COVID-19 (a few samples of this study predate the infection). Cell type and time point are not known. The chain employs TRBV7-6 and TRBJ2-7; D is perhaps TRBD2 (7 bases). Material for sequencing was PBMCs or a T cell subset sorted from them (not recorded which). CDR3: CASSPGGGRTYEQYF. CDR3 coding DNA: TGTGCCAGCAGCCCTGGGGGGGGGCGGACCTACGAGCAGTACTTC.